The clone carrying this T cell receptor (beta chain) has just a few counts. The antigen is undetermined. CDR3 size: 15 residues. This sample was taken from a study of beta chain features in type 1 diabetes. Overall study findings and caveats: Within patients, naive, central memory and Treg TCRB repertoires seemed more similar than within healthy donors. All four CD4+ subsets from Type 1 diabetes patients carried moderately but significantly shorter TCRB CDR3s.

The isolated RNA, all of it, was reverse transcribed, so expressed TCRB transcripts were what got sequenced. Method: immunoSEQ multiplex PCR; TCRdb's copy keeps in-frame clones and lacks some. The table lists around 300,000 clones, approximately 15% of them singletons, with about 0.014% in the top ten. The V gene is TRBV21-1, the J gene TRBJ2-1; the D call of TRBD1 is as the table states it, not checked on the DNA. TRBV21-1 is described as a pseudogene. Material for sequencing was naive CD4+ T cells from blood. The TCR originated in a man in his late teens or twenties with type 1 diabetes. The CDR3 nucleotides read TGTGCCAGCAGCAAGCGGCAGGGCAACTACAATGAGCAGTTCTTC. It encodes CASSKRQGNYNEQFF.